This is a list of T cell receptor beta chains from one sample in a study of blood T cell repertoires in COVID-19. Profiled with immunoSEQ multiplex PCR; TCRdb holds only in-frame clones, not every one. The table shows 250,000 to 300,000 clones, with 91% occurring only once. Sequenced: PBMCs or T cells enriched from blood (not recorded which). These receptors were obtained from a human donor in a cohort exposed to, infected with or recovered from COVID-19 (not recorded which). The donor label of this sample is uncertain. Each CDR3 is given with its conserved first and last residue. The order of the fields is V gene, J gene, D gene, CDR3 length, clone size, CDR3 protein, CDR3 DNA. The D gene is left open where the match is weak. Part of the rows lack a size; the others show once, few, many or a class for expanded clones.

TRBV30	TRBJ2-7	.	13	.	CAWTAGTAYEQYF	TGTGCCTGGACTGCGGGGACCGCCTACGAGCAGTACTTC
TRBV14	TRBJ1-1	.	13	.	CASSPRPRGEAFF	TGTGCCAGCAGTCCCCGCCCACGGGGGGAGGCTTTCTTT
TRBV3-1/TRBV3-2	TRBJ1-6	.	14	.	CASSQRQGSSPLHF	TGTGCCAGCAGCCAAAGGCAGGGGAGTTCACCCCTCCACTTT
TRBV14	TRBJ2-5	TRBD1	15	.	CASSGRQGAKETQYF	TGTGCCAGCAGCGGACGACAGGGGGCTAAAGAGACCCAGTACTTC
TRBV12-3/TRBV12-4	TRBJ1-1	.	12	.	CASSAGGTEAFF	TGTGCCAGCAGTGCCGGGGGAACTGAAGCTTTCTTT
TRBV30	TRBJ2-7	TRBD2	14	.	CAWTPRGETYEQYF	TGTGCCTGGACACCCCGGGGGGAGACCTACGAGCAGTACTTC
TRBV7-2	TRBJ1-2	.	14	.	CASSLGIGVDGYTF	TGTGCCAGCAGCTTAGGCATAGGGGTGGATGGCTACACCTTC
TRBV4-1	TRBJ1-2	.	15	.	CASSQEDPARGGYTF	TGCGCCAGCAGCCAAGAGGATCCAGCCAGGGGAGGCTACACCTTC
TRBV5-1	TRBJ2-5	TRBD1	15	.	CASSFRRQGAETQYF	TGCGCCAGCAGCTTTAGAAGACAGGGGGCGGAGACCCAGTACTTC
TRBV29-1	TRBJ2-1	TRBD2	15	.	CSVDGISGGAAEQFF	TGCAGCGTTGACGGGATCAGCGGGGGGGCCGCTGAGCAGTTCTTC
TRBV6-5	TRBJ1-1	.	15	.	CASTEGGRPNTEAFF	TGTGCCAGCACCGAGGGGGGGCGACCGAACACTGAAGCTTTCTTT
TRBV19	TRBJ1-2	.	14	.	CASSFPDRLWGYTF	TGTGCCAGTAGTTTCCCCGACAGGCTCTGGGGCTACACCTTC
TRBV5-6	TRBJ1-1	.	15	.	CASSLDFRGGTEAFF	TGTGCCAGCAGCTTGGACTTCAGAGGCGGCACTGAAGCTTTCTTT
TRBV5-5	TRBJ1-1	.	13	.	CASSLASGTEAFF	TGTGCCAGCAGCTTGGCCTCGGGGACTGAAGCTTTCTTT
TRBV18	TRBJ1-3	.	17	.	CASSPLSRVTPGNTIYF	TGTGCCAGCTCACCACTGTCCCGGGTAACCCCTGGAAACACCATATATTTT
TRBV30	TRBJ1-5	.	15	.	CAWSAGEGREQPQHF	TGTGCCTGGAGTGCGGGGGAGGGAAGAGAGCAGCCCCAGCATTTT
TRBV9	TRBJ1-6	.	13	.	CASSPFEDSPLHF	TGTGCCAGCAGCCCTTTCGAGGATTCACCCCTCCACTTT
TRBV25-1	TRBJ2-7	.	15	few	CASSEGTAGSYEQYF	TGTGCCAGCAGTGAGGGGACTGCCGGCTCCTACGAGCAGTACTTC
TRBV7-3	TRBJ2-1	.	14	.	CASSPRTRGNEQFF	TGTGCCAGCAGCCCCAGGACTAGGGGGAATGAGCAGTTCTTC
TRBV12-2	TRBJ1-4	.	10	.	CASRLAARFF	TGTGCAAGTCGCTTAGCTGCGCGTTTTTTT
TRBV7-9	TRBJ2-7	TRBD1	15	.	CASSWWGTASYEQYF	TGTGCCAGCAGCTGGTGGGGGACAGCTTCCTACGAGCAGTACTTC
TRBV30	TRBJ2-3	.	14	.	CAWEPGLPFGTQYF	TGTGCCTGGGAACCGGGACTCCCTTTCGGTACGCAGTATTTT
TRBV5-1	TRBJ1-6	TRBD1	16	.	CASSMTGSSYNSPLHF	TGCGCCAGCAGCATGACAGGGAGCTCCTATAATTCACCCCTCCACTTT
TRBV11-2	TRBJ2-3	TRBD2	14	once	CASSQRGRPDTQYF	TGTGCCAGCAGCCAGCGGGGCCGCCCAGATACGCAGTATTTT
TRBV21-1	TRBJ2-3	.	16	.	CASSKEREEFTDTQYF	TGTGCCAGCAGCAAAGAGCGGGAAGAGTTCACAGATACGCAGTATTTT
TRBV7-8	TRBJ2-5	.	15	.	CASSGGTALRETQYF	TGTGCCAGCAGCGGCGGGACAGCACTCCGAGAGACCCAGTACTTC
TRBV12-5	TRBJ2-7	TRBD1	16	.	CASGFIVTGRVNEQYF	TGTGCTAGTGGTTTTATAGTGACAGGGCGGGTAAACGAGCAGTACTTC
TRBV18	TRBJ2-7	TRBD1	16	.	CASSPLGTGVSYEQYF	TGTGCCAGCTCACCCCTCGGGACAGGGGTTTCCTACGAGCAGTACTTC
TRBV7-8	TRBJ1-1	.	14	.	CASSLALLGGRAFF	TGTGCCAGCAGCTTAGCTCTGTTGGGGGGGCGTGCTTTCTTT
TRBV5-1	TRBJ1-6	TRBD1	18	.	CASSSNPGQGAGGSPLHF	TGCGCCAGCAGCTCAAATCCGGGACAGGGGGCCGGCGGTTCACCCCTCCACTTT
TRBV19	TRBJ2-1	TRBD2	15	.	CASSGAGTRSTEQFF	TGTGCCAGTAGTGGGGCCGGGACTAGATCGACCGAGCAGTTCTTC
TRBV29-1	TRBJ2-2	.	13	.	CSVGQSRTGELFF	TGCAGCGTTGGACAGTCTCGGACCGGGGAGCTGTTTTTT
TRBV18	TRBJ1-1	.	14	.	CASSLLEGDTEAFF	TGTGCCAGCTCATTATTAGAGGGGGACACTGAAGCTTTCTTT
TRBV7-3	TRBJ2-7	.	13	.	CASSLTSRGEQYF	TGTGCCAGCAGCTTAACATCACGGGGCGAGCAGTACTTC
TRBV5-1	TRBJ1-6	.	17	.	CASSLNGPVSYNSPLHF	TGCGCCAGCAGCTTAAACGGTCCGGTATCCTATAATTCACCCCTCCACTTT
TRBV6-5	TRBJ1-2	.	13	.	CASTRQTNYGYTF	TGTGCCAGCACGCGACAAACTAACTATGGCTACACCTTC
TRBV7-2	TRBJ1-6	TRBD1	14	.	CASSSRDRLSPLHF	TGTGCCAGCAGCTCCCGGGACAGACTCTCACCCCTCCACTTT
TRBV5-1	TRBJ2-5	.	15	.	CASSLESGKVETQYF	TGCGCCAGCAGCTTGGAATCCGGGAAGGTGGAGACCCAGTACTTC
TRBV14	TRBJ1-2	.	13	few	CASSQGDRYGYTF	TGTGCCAGCAGCCAAGGAGACAGATATGGCTACACCTTC
TRBV4-1	TRBJ2-5	.	14	.	CASSQPDRQETQYF	TGCGCCAGCAGCCAACCCGACAGGCAAGAGACCCAGTACTTC
TRBV6-5	TRBJ2-5	TRBD1	16	.	CASSYSRNRGWETQYF	TGTGCCAGCAGTTATTCACGTAACAGGGGATGGGAGACCCAGTACTTC
TRBV6-1	TRBJ1-2	TRBD1	16	few	CASSEAARTGNYGYTF	TGTGCCAGCAGTGAAGCGGCAAGGACAGGGAACTATGGCTACACCTTC
TRBV2	TRBJ1-4	TRBD1	14	.	CASREQGAYEKLFF	TGTGCCAGCAGAGAGCAGGGGGCCTATGAAAAACTGTTTTTT
TRBV3-1/TRBV3-2	TRBJ1-5	.	16	.	CASSPGPPTGNQPQHF	TGTGCCAGCAGCCCGGGACCGCCTACAGGGAATCAGCCCCAGCATTTT